This entry describes one T cell receptor beta chain. Its binding antigen is unknown. Base qualities are not provided; no much larger clone lies one nucleotide away. Other DNA sequences in this sample translate to the same CDR3. TCRbeta CDR3 regions were amplified from genomic DNA using the immunoSEQ Assay, a bias-controlled multiplex PCR. The authors' analysis ran thus. The number of nucleated cells in each sample was estimated by amplification of reference gene primers within the assay. Sequence reads were collapsed and filtered to measure the absolute abundance of every unique TCRbeta CDR3 rearrangement. Productive Simpson clonality was computed per sample as the square root of Simpson's diversity index over productive rearrangements. In TCRdb, the immuneACCESS table is reduced to in-frame sequences with V and J assigned. These tables do not hold every clone; where another copy was compared, an unresolved V gene accounts for under half, and the others remain unexplained. V, J and clone size are taken as reported in that table, and D and trimming were inferred from the DNA itself. The sample data list 200,000 to 300,000 clones, and approximately 88% of these were observed just once. The ten largest clones add up to 2% to 2.5% of the sample.

Trimming at the junction amounts to 3 bases on V and 2 bases on J, and the germline ends lie 4 bases apart. Taken from cysteine to phenylalanine, the CDR3 has 12 residues. The read is trimmed to its CDR3 DNA, 36 bases read in frame from base 1. Looking up the germline V gene yields CDR1 KGHSH and CDR2 LQKENI. In the prospective study, participants were 18 to 89 years old, resided in fewer than 25 geographic areas of the United States, and were enrolled through a virtual design. To assign participants to cohorts, the prospective study relied on clinical history that participants themselves reported in a screening survey and a study questionnaire. In the prospective study, whole blood, serum and a nasopharyngeal or oropharyngeal swab were collected from each participant by mobile phlebotomists. Participants in the prospective study had the option to provide additional blood draws and questionnaires over an approximately 2-month period. Before DNA extraction, blood samples from the prospective study were shipped at room temperature or frozen.

This entry is derived from a study of blood T cell repertoires in COVID-19 (dated by TCRdb to about 2020). About the study as a whole: Collaborator samples came from the United States, Italy and Spain and covered acute and convalescent phases of COVID-19. The material from the prospective study consisted of cDNA or gDNA derived from T cells, B-cell-depleted T cells, or PBMCs. Subjects who had been exposed to COVID-19, were actively infected with it, or had recovered from it provided the deeply sampled blood TCRbeta repertoires that made up the dataset. The repertoires were released in a freely available public database meant as a resource for research on the immune response to SARS-CoV-2. The samples were drawn from two sources: the first 160 participants of the ongoing ImmuneRACE study, and 1,200 or so subjects contributed by 6 global collaborators. The sample metadata nearly always contained a de-identified subject ID, COVID-19 status, age in years and sex. Where HLA class I and class II types were available, the types were taken from metadata supplied by the sample provider, not from assay-based typing. Results the study describes overall, beyond this receptor: Clinical and demographic metadata were provided uncurated, with the amount varying by source and participant.

Sequencing input: PBMCs or T cells enriched from blood (not recorded which). This clonotype was obtained from a woman in her thirties or forties with acute COVID-19. The V and J segments used are TRBV18 and TRBJ1-2; the D gene is not confidently resolved. The encoded CDR3 is CASSPLNYGYTF. At the DNA level, the sequence is TGTGCCAGCTCACCTCTAAACTATGGCTACACCTTC.